What follows describes a single TCR beta chain. What antigen it recognizes has not been identified. Base qualities are not provided; no much larger clone lies one nucleotide away. From its cysteine to its phenylalanine, the CDR3 spans 13 amino acids. Solely the CDR3 DNA is kept, with 39 bases framed from the first base. As encoded in the germline V gene, CDR1 is SGHDT while CDR2 is YYEEEE. The V end loses 4 bases and the J end loses 2 bases, and a stretch of 9 bases separates them. The data are from a study of cytomegalovirus exposure and HLA in healthy donors listed by TCRdb under 2017. Background for the entire study: An earlier analysis of several hundred of the donors reported roughly 270 Gb of sequence data and 117 million unique TCR beta sequences from some 180 million T cells. The later analysis used no new phenotypic data to find candidate immune exposures, relying instead on TCR beta sequences and their occurrence across donors. Roughly 5 DR-DQ haplotypes were treated as single units for association and clustering because of strong linkage in the cohort. Along with the roughly 700-subject first cohort, a separate validation cohort of over a hundred different subjects was used. To predict cytomegalovirus infection status, the study combined high-throughput TCR immunosequencing, statistical association of individual TCRs with disease status, and machine learning. Of the roughly 400 genotyped donors, less than 90% were placed in the genetic ancestry cluster associated with self-reported Caucasian donors. Across about 380 genotyped donors of the cohort, an average of about 200,000 unique TCR beta nucleotide sequences per donor were sequenced, and roughly 18% of those sequences were non-productive. HLA typing covered class I and class II loci at four-digit resolution. Every discovery cohort repertoire had been produced on one sequencing platform. Donor age, sex, ethnicity and CMV serostatus were collected together with the repertoire data. To study patterns of TCR occurrence, a later analysis re-analyzed previously published TCR beta repertoires from 600 to 750 donors and added high-resolution HLA genotyping. The number of typed donors differed by locus: about 629-640 for A, B, C, DRB1 and DQB1; approximately 540 for DQA1; 606 for DPA1; and approximately 450 for DPB1. Genome-wide SNP genotypes for about 55% of the roughly 670 donors were used in a later genetic analysis, which treated that subset as a discovery cohort. The aim of the study was to test whether cataloging public T cell receptors could identify signatures of past pathogen exposure. An early release covering over 500 HLA-typed donors comprised about 300 gigabases of sequencing data and 65 million to 100 million unique TCR sequences. The T cell repertoires of around 730 subjects were profiled by immunosequencing and related to cytomegalovirus serostatus. An earlier analysis of approximately 500 of the donors applied high-throughput TCR beta sequencing to assess whether each TCR beta V gene segment acted as functional or pseudogenic.

The cohort was made up of about 610 healthy bone marrow donors. At the time of sampling, every cohort member was nominally healthy, though immune exposures that went unrecorded were likely present. The donor was CMV seronegative and was included in the group of approximately 350 seronegative cohort members. A peripheral blood sample was provided by each donor, and peripheral blood mononuclear cells were used for TCR beta sequencing. The Qiagen DNeasy Blood Extraction Kit was used to extract genomic DNA from the blood cell samples. The library relied on the immunoSEQ multiplex PCR assay. For the multiplex PCR, a mixture combining 60 forward primers for TCR Vbeta segments and 13 reverse primers for TCR Jbeta segments was used. The CDR3 region of rearranged TCR beta genes was amplified from genomic DNA with a multiplex PCR assay. The amplified TCR beta libraries were sequenced on the Illumina HiSeq System as 87-base-pair reads. Per the authors' processing: Across the 666 repertoires, a later analysis counted roughly 77 million unique TCR beta chains, 9 million to 14 million of which were shared by at least two donors. A nearest-neighbor algorithm error-corrected the raw reads and collapsed the reads into unique sequences, merging closely related sequences to remove PCR and sequencing errors. Alignment of CDR3 sequences to IMGT reference sequences was used to assign V, D and J gene segments. For a sequence to be retained, a match of at least six nucleotides was required to both a V gene segment and a J gene segment. A rearrangement counted as productive if the CDR3 had no stop codons and remained in frame with V and J, and every other rearrangement counted as non-productive. Following IMGT convention, CDR3 was defined as the stretch from the second conserved V-encoded cysteine to the conserved J-encoded phenylalanine. The earlier analysis of around 640 of the donors excluded sequences that lacked an unambiguous match to a single V gene segment. In an earlier analysis of some 590 of the donors, V segments were called functional above 56.7% productive rearrangements and were called segregating when the between-donor standard deviation exceeded 5%. A statistical classification framework was built for diagnosing cytomegalovirus status from the catalog of TCR beta chain sequences. In a later analysis, TCR nucleotide sequences were compared against IMGT/GENE-DB human TR gene sequences so that V and J genes could be assigned. In a later analysis, CDR3 sequences and most-parsimonious VDJ recombination scenarios were assigned using the TCRdist pipeline. A later analysis defined each TCR beta chain by its CDR3 amino acid sequence plus V-gene family, and excluded reads lacking a unique V-gene family. As a way to deal with suspected cross-contamination and a sequencing artifact, a later analysis dropped more than 500 nucleotide sequences that were highly shared and had low generation probability. In a later analysis, a clonal expansion index for each public chain was calculated from normalized within-repertoire ranks of inferred template counts. Generation probabilities in a later analysis came from a VDJ recombination model fitted to out-of-frame rearrangements, and those results were checked against IGoR. Hypergeometric tests were used in a later analysis to score TCR-TCR, TCR-HLA and TCR-CMV co-occurrence, with a repertoire-size bias correction applied to the TCR pairs. False discovery rates were estimated in a later analysis by permuting HLA or CMV assignments 20 times. In a later analysis, co-occurring TCRs were grouped using DBSCAN, with TCRdist sequence similarity added in when clustering inside HLA-allele-positive subsets. For co-occurrence clustering, repertoires with fewer than 30,000 or more than 120,000 public chains were excluded, along with roughly 5 repertoires with anomalous nucleotide sharing. The immuneACCESS repertoire file appears here via TCRdb, limited to in-frame rearrangements. These files lack a portion of the clones; in checked studies, under half of the deficit traces to unresolved V genes, and the cause of the others is not known. From that table come the V and J calls and clone size; the DNA was used to work out D and trimming. The sample yields fewer than 95,000 clones; around 82% were counted once. The ten biggest clones cover 2% to 2.5% of the sample.

General findings and caveats noted by the study authors: A cluster of highly shared sequence variants was judged likely to be a technical artifact of the sequencing pipeline. Only TCR beta chains were sequenced in this cohort, and the absence of alpha or paired-chain data limited detectable features. Most TCR sequences were seen in very few donors, while some public TCRs were found in many individuals. A later analysis associated about 18,000 TCR beta sequences with specific HLA alleles at a false discovery rate of 0.05. In the study, around 150 TCR beta chains were listed as associated with cytomegalovirus. The presence/absence analyses assumed that sequencing depth was roughly uniform across donors, and that assumption may not be true. A further reported finding was that TCR beta sequences accurately predicted the HLA-A and HLA-B alleles for most subjects in the first cohort. V-gene and J-gene trimming of TCR beta chains was associated with a missense DCLRE1C variant in a later genetic analysis, and the association was replicated in an independent cohort. Seventeen rarely observed V segments, including chromosome 9 orphons, were excluded from the earlier analysis of approximately 600 of the donors because counts were too low. In a later analysis, TCR association rates were found to vary across HLA loci, with the most associated TCRs seen for DRB1 alleles and the fewest for HLA-C alleles. CMV serostatus was the only immune exposure information available for the cohort. It was suggested by the authors that the approach could potentially be generalized to other disease states and immunological phenotypes. When HLA alleles, especially DR and DQ, strongly co-occurred, TCR associations were difficult to assign to individual alleles. In a later analysis, several top co-occurrence clusters were reported to appear linked to parvovirus B19, influenza, CMV and Epstein-Barr virus. Because HLA typing was missing for some donors at each locus, association tests included only the typed subset. In an earlier analysis of 587 of the donors, most TCR beta V segments appeared in productive rearrangements about 87% or about 30% of the time, broadly matching IMGT annotations. The classifier was reported to diagnose cytomegalovirus status with high specificity and sensitivity in both the original cohort and the validation cohort. In a later genetic analysis, fewer N-insertions in productive TCRs were reported among donors in an Asian-associated ancestry cluster than the approximately 630-donor mean. A few of the identified cytomegalovirus-associated TCR beta chains were confirmed in vitro to be specific for cytomegalovirus antigens. Because the 87-base-pair reads could not distinguish some IMGT-functional V segments, including TRBV6-2 and TRBV6-3, those segments were excluded. In a later analysis, most CMV-associated TCR beta chains were found to appear HLA-restricted, with HLA associations seemingly driven largely by CMV exposure. A later analysis found that HLA-associated TCR beta chains were more clonally expanded and had lower generation probabilities than equally common non-associated chains. Correlated functional status among segregating V segments might reflect linkage disequilibrium, but an unknown experimental factor could not be ruled out.

The sequence derives from a man between 18 and 35 years old in good health and CMV-seronegative. Sequencing was carried out using PBMCs. The V and J genes are TRBV5-6 and TRBJ2-5; the D gene remains uncertain. CDR3 protein: CASSPSVQETQYF. The base sequence is TGTGCCAGCAGCCCGTCGGTGCAAGAGACCCAGTACTTC.